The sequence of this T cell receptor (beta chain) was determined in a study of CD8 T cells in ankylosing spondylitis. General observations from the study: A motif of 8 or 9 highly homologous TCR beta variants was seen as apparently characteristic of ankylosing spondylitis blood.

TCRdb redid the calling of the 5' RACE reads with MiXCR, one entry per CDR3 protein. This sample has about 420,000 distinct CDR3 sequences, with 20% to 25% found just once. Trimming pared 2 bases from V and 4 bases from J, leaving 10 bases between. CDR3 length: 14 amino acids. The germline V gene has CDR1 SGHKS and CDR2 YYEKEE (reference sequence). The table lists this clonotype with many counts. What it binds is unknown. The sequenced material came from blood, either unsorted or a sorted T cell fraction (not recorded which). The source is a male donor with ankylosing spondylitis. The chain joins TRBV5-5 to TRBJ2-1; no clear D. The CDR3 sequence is CASSFHSTYNEQFF. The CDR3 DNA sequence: TGTGCCAGCAGCTTCCACTCCACATACAATGAGCAGTTCTTC.